The clone carrying this TCR beta chain has a count of ten or more. Antigen specificity is unknown. The sample originates from a study of T cell repertoires in cytomegalovirus infection. Study information: Signatures in public TCR beta sequences pointed to both CMV infection and matching HLA type. Study-wide points: Summed frequency of shared TCR beta families picked out CMV carriers who also had the relevant HLA. What dominated the ex vivo response were HLA-C-restricted CMV-specific TCR beta clonotypes.

This CDR3 has 17 amino acids. Germline CDR1 reads SGHTA; CDR2 reads FQGTGA. V shed 1 base and J shed 4 bases, with 14 bases lying between them. One entry per CDR3 protein, called by TCRdb with MiXCR from the reads. Here the sample spans 200,000 to 300,000 distinct CDR3 sequences, roughly 15% being singletons. The material sequenced was PBMCs. V and J are TRBV7-3 and TRBJ2-6, with D possibly matching TRBD2 (5 bases). This receptor was taken from a human donor in good health (CMV status not recorded). Some clones in this sample may be carry-over from other donors' samples. For the CDR3, the DNA is TGTGCCAGCAGCTTAATGACCGCGGGTACAGGGGCCAACGTCCTGACTTTC. It specifies CASSLMTAGTGANVLTF. The full variable domain, rest sourced from reference TRBV7-3 and TRBJ2-6, is GAGVSQTPSNKVTEKGKYVELRCDPISGHTALYWYRQSLGQGPEFLIYFQGTGAADDSGLPNDRFFAVRPEGSVSTLKIQRTERGDSAVYLCASSLMTAGTGANVLTFGAGSRLTVL.